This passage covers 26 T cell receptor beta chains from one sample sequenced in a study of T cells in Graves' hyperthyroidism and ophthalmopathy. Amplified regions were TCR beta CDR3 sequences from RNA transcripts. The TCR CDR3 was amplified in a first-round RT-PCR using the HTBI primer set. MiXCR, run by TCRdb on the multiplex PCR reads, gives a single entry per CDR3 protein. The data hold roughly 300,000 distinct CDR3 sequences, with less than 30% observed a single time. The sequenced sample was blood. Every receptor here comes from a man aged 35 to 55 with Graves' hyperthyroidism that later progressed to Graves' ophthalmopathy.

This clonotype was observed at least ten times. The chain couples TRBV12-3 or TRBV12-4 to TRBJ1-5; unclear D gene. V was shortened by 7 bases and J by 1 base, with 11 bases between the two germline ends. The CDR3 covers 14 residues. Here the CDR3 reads CASTPRPSNQPQHF. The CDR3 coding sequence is TGTGCCAGCACCCCTAGACCAAGCAATCAGCCCCAGCATTTT.

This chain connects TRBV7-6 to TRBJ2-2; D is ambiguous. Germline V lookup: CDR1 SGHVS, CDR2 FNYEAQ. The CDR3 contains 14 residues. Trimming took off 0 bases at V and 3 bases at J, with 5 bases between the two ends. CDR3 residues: CASSLAVHTGELFF. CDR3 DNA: TGTGCCAGCAGCTTAGCGGTGCACACCGGGGAGCTGTTTTTT.

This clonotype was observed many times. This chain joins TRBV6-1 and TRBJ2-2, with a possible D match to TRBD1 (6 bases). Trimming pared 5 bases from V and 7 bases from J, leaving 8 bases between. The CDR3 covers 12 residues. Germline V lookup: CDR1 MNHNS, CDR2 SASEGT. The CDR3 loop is CASSTGNGELFF. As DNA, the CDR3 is TGTGCCAGCAGTACAGGGAACGGGGAGCTGTTTTTT.

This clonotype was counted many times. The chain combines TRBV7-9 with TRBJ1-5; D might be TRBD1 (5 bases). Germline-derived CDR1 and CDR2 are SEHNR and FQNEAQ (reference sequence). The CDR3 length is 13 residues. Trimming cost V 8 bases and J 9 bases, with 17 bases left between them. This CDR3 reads CASAPGGPSPQHF. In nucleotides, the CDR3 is TGTGCCAGCGCCCCTGGGGGTCCCTCGCCCCAGCATTTT.

The CDR3 DNA follows: TGTGCCAGTAGTATGGGTGGTAGTTACACTGAAGCTTTCTTT. Translated, it gives CASSMGGSYTEAFF. This chain connects TRBV19 to TRBJ1-1; D gene uncertain. The CDR3 extends over 14 amino acids. V was shortened by 3 bases and J by 3 bases, with 11 bases between the two germline ends. Germline assignment: CDR1 LNHDA and CDR2 SQIVND (reference sequence).

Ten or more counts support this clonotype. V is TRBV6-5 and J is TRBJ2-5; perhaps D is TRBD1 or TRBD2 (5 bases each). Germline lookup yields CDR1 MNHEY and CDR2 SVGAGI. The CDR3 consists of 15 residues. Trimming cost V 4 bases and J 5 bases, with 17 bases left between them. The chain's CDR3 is CASSLGMAREETQYF. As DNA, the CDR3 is TGTGCCAGCAGTTTGGGAATGGCCAGGGAGGAGACCCAGTACTTC.

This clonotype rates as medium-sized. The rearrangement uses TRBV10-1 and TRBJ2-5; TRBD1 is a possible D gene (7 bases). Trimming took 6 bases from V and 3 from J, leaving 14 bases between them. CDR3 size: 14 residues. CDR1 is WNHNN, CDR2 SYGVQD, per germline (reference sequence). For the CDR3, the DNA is TGCGCCAGCAGCGGTGGAGGGACAGAAGAGACCCAGTACTTC. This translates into CASSGGGTEETQYF.

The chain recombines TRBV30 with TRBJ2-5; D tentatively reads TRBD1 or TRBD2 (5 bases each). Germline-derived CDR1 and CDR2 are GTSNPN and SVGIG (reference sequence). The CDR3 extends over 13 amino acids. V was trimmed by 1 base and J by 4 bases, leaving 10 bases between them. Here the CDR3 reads CAWSADGTETQYF. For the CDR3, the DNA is TGTGCCTGGAGTGCAGACGGGACAGAGACCCAGTACTTC.

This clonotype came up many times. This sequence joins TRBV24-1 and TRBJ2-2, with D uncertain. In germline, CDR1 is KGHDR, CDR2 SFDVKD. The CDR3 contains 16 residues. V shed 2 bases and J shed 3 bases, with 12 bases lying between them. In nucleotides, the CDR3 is TGTGCCACCAGTGATTCAGTTTTGGGTCACACCGGGGAGCTGTTTTTT. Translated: CATSDSVLGHTGELFF.

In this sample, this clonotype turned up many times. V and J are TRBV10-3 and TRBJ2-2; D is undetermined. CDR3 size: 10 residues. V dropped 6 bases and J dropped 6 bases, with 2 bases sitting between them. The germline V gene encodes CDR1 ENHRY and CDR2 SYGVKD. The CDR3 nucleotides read TGTGCCATCAGACCCGGGGAGCTGTTTTTT. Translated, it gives CAIRPGELFF.

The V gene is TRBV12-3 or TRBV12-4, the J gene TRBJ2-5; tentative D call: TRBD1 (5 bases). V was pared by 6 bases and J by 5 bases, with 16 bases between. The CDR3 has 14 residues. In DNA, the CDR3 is TGTGCCAGCAGCCGGACACCAGTAGGGGAGACCCAGTACTTC. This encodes CASSRTPVGETQYF.

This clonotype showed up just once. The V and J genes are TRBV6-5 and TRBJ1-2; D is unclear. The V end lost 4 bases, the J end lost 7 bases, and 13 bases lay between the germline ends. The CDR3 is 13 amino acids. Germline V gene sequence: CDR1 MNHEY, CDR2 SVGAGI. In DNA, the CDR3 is TGTGCCAGCAGTTCCCAACGACGGGGTGGCTACACCTTC. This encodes CASSSQRRGGYTF.

As DNA, the CDR3 is TGTGCCAGTAGTATCGGGACTAGCGGGAGACTGTACGAGCAGTACTTC. This gives the protein CASSIGTSGRLYEQYF. The J gene is TRBJ2-7, the V gene TRBV19; 14 bases are shared with TRBD2. The J segment lost 4 bases and the V segment lost 3 bases, leaving 5 bases of the junction unmatched. CDR1 and CDR2 from the germline V gene are LNHDA and SQIVND (reference sequence). This CDR3 has 16 amino acids.

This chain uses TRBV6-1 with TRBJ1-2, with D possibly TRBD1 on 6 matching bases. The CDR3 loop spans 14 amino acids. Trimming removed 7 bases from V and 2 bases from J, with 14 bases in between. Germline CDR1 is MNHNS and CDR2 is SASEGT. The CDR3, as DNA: TGTGCCAGCAATCCACTAGGACAGAACTATGGCTACACCTTC. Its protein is CASNPLGQNYGYTF.

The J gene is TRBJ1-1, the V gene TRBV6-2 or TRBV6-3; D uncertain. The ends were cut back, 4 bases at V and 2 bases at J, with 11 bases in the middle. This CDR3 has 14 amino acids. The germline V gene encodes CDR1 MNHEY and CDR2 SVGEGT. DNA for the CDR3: TGTGCCAGCAGTTTTTTCGGGAAAAACACTGAAGCTTTCTTT. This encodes CASSFFGKNTEAFF.

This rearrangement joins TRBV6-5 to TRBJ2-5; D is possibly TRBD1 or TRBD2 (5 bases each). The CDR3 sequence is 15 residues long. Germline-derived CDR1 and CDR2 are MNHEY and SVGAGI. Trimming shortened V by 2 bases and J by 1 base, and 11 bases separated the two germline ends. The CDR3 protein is CASSYMQGVQETQYF. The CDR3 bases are TGTGCCAGCAGTTACATGCAGGGAGTCCAAGAGACCCAGTACTTC.

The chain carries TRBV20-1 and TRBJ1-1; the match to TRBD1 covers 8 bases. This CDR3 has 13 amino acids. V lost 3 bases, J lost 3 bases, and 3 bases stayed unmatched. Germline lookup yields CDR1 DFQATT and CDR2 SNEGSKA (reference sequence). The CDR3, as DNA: TGCAGTGCTAGGGACAGGGTGTACACTGAAGCTTTCTTT. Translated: CSARDRVYTEAFF.

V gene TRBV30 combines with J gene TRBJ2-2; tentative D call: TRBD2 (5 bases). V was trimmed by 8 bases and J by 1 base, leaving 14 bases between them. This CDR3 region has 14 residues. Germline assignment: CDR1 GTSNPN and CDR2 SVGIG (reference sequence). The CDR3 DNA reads TGTGCCCTCGACTATTTCTTGAACACCGGGGAGCTGTTTTTT. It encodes CALDYFLNTGELFF. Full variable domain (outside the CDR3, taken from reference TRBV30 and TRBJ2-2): SQTIHQWPATLVQPVGSPLSLECTVEGTSNPNLYWYRQAAGRGLQLLFYSVGIGQISSEVPQNLSASRPQDRQFILSSKKLLLSDSGFYLCALDYFLNTGELFFGEGSRLTVL.

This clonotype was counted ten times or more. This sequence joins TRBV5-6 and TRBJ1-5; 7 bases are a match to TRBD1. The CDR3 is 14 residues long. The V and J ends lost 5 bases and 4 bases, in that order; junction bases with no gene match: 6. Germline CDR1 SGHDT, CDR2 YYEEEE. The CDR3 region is CASSGTALNQPQHF. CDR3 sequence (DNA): TGTGCCAGCAGTGGGACAGCACTAAATCAGCCCCAGCATTTT.

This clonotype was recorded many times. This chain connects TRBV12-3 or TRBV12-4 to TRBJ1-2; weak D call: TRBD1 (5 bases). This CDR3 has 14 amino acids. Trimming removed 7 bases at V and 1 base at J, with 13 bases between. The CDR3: CASTPTGFNYGYTF. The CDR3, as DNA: TGTGCCAGCACTCCCACAGGTTTTAACTATGGCTACACCTTC.

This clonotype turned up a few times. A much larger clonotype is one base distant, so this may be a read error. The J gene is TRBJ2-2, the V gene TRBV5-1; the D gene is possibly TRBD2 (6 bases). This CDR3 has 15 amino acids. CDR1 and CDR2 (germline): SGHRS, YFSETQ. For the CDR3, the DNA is TGCGCCAGCAGCCTCCAGGACTACACCACCGGGGAGCTGCTTTTT. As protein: CASSLQDYTTGELLF.

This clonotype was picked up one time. The CDR3 loop is CAWSPGTGIEAFF. The CDR3 nucleotides read TGTGCCTGGAGTCCCGGGACAGGGATTGAAGCTTTCTTT. The J gene is TRBJ1-1, the V gene TRBV30; TRBD1 aligns across 9 bases. CDR3 length equals 13 residues. J lost 7 bases, V lost 2 bases, and 5 bases had no gene match. CDR1 and CDR2 from the germline V gene are GTSNPN and SVGIG (reference sequence).

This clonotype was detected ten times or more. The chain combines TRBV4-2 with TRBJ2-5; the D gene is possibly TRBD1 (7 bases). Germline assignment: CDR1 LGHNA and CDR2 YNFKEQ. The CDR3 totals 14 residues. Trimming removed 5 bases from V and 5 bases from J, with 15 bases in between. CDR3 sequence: CASSTEGAGETQYF. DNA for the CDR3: TGTGCCAGCAGCACGGAGGGGGCGGGTGAGACCCAGTACTTC.

CDR3 protein: CASSLTGRGSYEQYF. The CDR3 nucleotides read TGCGCCAGCAGCTTGACGGGCAGGGGCTCCTACGAGCAGTACTTC. The rearrangement links TRBV5-1 to TRBJ2-7; D might be TRBD1 (6 bases). V lost 1 base, J lost 0 bases, and 11 bases lay in between. Germline V CDR1 and CDR2: SGHRS, YFSETQ. The CDR3 length is 15 residues.

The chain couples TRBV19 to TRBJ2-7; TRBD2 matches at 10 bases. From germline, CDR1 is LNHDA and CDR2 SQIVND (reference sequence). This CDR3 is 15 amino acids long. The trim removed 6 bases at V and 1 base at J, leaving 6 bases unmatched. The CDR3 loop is CASRRIAGGSYEQYF. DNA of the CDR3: TGTGCCAGTAGAAGAATAGCGGGAGGTTCCTACGAGCAGTACTTC.

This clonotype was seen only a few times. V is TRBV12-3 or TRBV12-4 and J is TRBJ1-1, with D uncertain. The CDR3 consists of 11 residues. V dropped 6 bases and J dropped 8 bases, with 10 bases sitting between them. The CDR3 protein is CASRRTEEAFF. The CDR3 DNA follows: TGTGCCAGCAGGCGAACAGAAGAAGCTTTCTTT.